The 18 T cell receptor beta chains listed next were all sequenced from one sample in a study of T cell responses to AZD1222 COVID-19 vaccine. Assay used: immunoSEQ multiplex PCR; TCRdb lists only in-frame clones, some missing. Here the sample spans about 83,000 clones, around 85% being singletons. Sequencing was performed on peripheral blood, taken 28 days after the second AZD1222 dose. Receptors were obtained from an adult who received the AZD1222 COVID-19 vaccine.

This clone showed up just a few times. The chain joins TRBV28 to TRBJ1-1; 10 nucleotides match TRBD1. V lost 4 bases and J lost 7; bases outside the gene matches: 12. The CDR3 totals 16 residues. Per germline, CDR1 MDHEN and CDR2 SYDVKM. The CDR3: CASSSFARQGAHEAFF. The CDR3, as DNA: TGTGCCAGCAGTTCGTTCGCGAGACAGGGGGCGCATGAAGCTTTCTTT.

The V gene is TRBV27, the J gene TRBJ2-5; D may match TRBD1 or TRBD2 (5 bases each). The germline gives CDR1 MNHEY, CDR2 SMNVEV (reference sequence). V was trimmed by 6 bases and J by 7 bases, leaving 15 bases between them. The CDR3 totals 13 residues. The CDR3 spells CASRTGARRTQYF. The DNA for the CDR3 is TGTGCCAGCAGGACCGGGGCCCGAAGGACCCAGTACTTC.

In regard to this clone: A much bigger clone sits one base away, suggesting this may be a read error. Other DNA sequences in this sample translate to the same CDR3. The chain recombines TRBV18 with TRBJ2-5; TRBD1 matches 7 bases. This CDR3 contains 13 residues. The ends lost 3 bases at V and 3 bases at J; junction bases unmatched: 1. Germline lookup yields CDR1 KGHSH and CDR2 LQKENI. CDR3 in DNA: TGTGCCAGCTCACCGGGGACAGAAGAGACCCAGTACTTC. Protein product: CASSPGTEETQYF.

This clone was seen only once. V and J are TRBV5-4 and TRBJ2-3; possibly TRBD2 for D (6 bases). The V and J ends lost 4 bases and 5 bases respectively, with 11 bases between them. The CDR3 length is 13 residues. CDR1 and CDR2 (germline): SGHNT, YYREEE (reference sequence). DNA for the CDR3: TGTGCCAGCAGCATCACAGCGGGAGATACGCAGTATTTT. Translated, it gives CASSITAGDTQYF.

This clone has just one count. The rearrangement links TRBV19 to TRBJ2-1, with 7 bases lining up with TRBD2. The J segment lost 0 bases and the V segment lost 4 bases, leaving 12 bases of the junction unmatched. Germline V gene lookup returns CDR1 LNHDA and CDR2 SQIVND (reference sequence). The CDR3 contains 18 residues. CDR3 nucleotide sequence: TGTGCCAGTAGTAATCCTAGCGGCTCCTCACCCTCCTACAATGAGCAGTTCTTC. Protein: CASSNPSGSSPSYNEQFF.

The V call is TRBV9, the J call TRBJ2-1, with D tentatively TRBD2 (6 bases). Germline-derived CDR1 and CDR2 are SGDLS and YYNGEE. This CDR3 spans 14 amino acids. V lost 3 bases and J lost 2, with 9 bases in between. In nucleotides, the CDR3 is TGTGCCAGCAGCGGCTGGGGGGCCTACAATGAGCAGTTCTTC. Protein: CASSGWGAYNEQFF. Drawing the rest from reference TRBV9 and TRBJ2-1, the complete variable domain is DSGVTQTPKHLITATGQRVTLRCSPRSGDLSVYWYQQSLDQGLQFLIQYYNGEERAKGNILERFSAQQFPDLHSELNLSSLELGDSALYFCASSGWGAYNEQFFGPGTRLTVL.

The chain recombines TRBV6-4 with TRBJ2-3; maybe TRBD1 (7 bases). This CDR3 has 16 amino acids. Looked up from germline, CDR1 is MRHNA and CDR2 is SNTAGT. Deletions cut 6 bases from V and 2 bases from J, with 18 bases between. CDR3 loop: CASSPLGGGATDTQYF. CDR3 DNA sequence: TGTGCCAGCAGCCCACTAGGGGGCGGGGCCACAGATACGCAGTATTTT.

The chain has TRBV6-5 and TRBJ1-2; D is possibly TRBD1 (5 bases). V was cut by 7 bases and J by 4 bases, with 16 bases left in between. Germline V lookup: CDR1 MNHEY, CDR2 SVGAGI. This CDR3 region has 14 residues. The CDR3 reads CASTQTQAGYGYTF. The CDR3 DNA is TGTGCCAGCACCCAGACACAGGCAGGCTATGGCTACACCTTC.

This clone was seen a single time. The rearrangement joins TRBV7-2 to TRBJ2-1; D ambiguous. Trimming removed 1 base from V and 10 bases from J, with 11 bases in between. This CDR3 spans 13 amino acids. Germline CDR1 is SGHTA and CDR2 is FQGNSA. CDR3 region: CASSLDGRQEQFF. CDR3 coding DNA: TGTGCCAGCAGCTTAGACGGTCGGCAGGAGCAGTTCTTC.

CDR3 loop: CASSTGLNTEAFF. The DNA for the CDR3 is TGTGCCAGCAGCACAGGGCTGAACACTGAAGCTTTCTTT. The chain is built from TRBV7-3 and TRBJ1-1; D possibly corresponds to TRBD1 (6 bases). Trimming pared 5 bases from V and 0 bases from J, leaving 7 bases between. Germline loops: CDR1 SGHTA, CDR2 FQGTGA. The CDR3 covers 13 residues. Filled out from reference TRBV7-3 and TRBJ1-1, the complete variable domain reads GAGVSQTPSNKVTEKGKYVELRCDPISGHTALYWYRQSLGQGPEFLIYFQGTGAADDSGLPNDRFFAVRPEGSVSTLKIQRTERGDSAVYLCASSTGLNTEAFFGQGTRLTVV.

The V call is TRBV6-5, the J call TRBJ1-4; 8 positions match TRBD1. The CDR3 runs 14 residues. The V segment lost 6 bases and the J segment 5 bases; nucleotides outside the gene matches: 5. In germline, CDR1 is MNHEY, CDR2 SVGAGI. CDR3 residues: CASSLGTGNEKLFF. The CDR3 DNA is TGTGCCAGCAGCCTAGGGACAGGAAATGAAAAACTGTTTTTT.

This clone was seen once. The chain recombines TRBV6-2 or TRBV6-3 with TRBJ2-3; 7 positions match TRBD2. CDR1 is MNHEY, CDR2 SVGEGT, per germline. J was trimmed by 0 bases and V by 6 bases; bases with no gene match: 9. The CDR3 has 16 residues. CDR3 in amino acids: CASSPGLGRSTDTQYF. The CDR3, as DNA: TGTGCCAGCAGCCCCGGACTAGGCCGAAGCACAGATACGCAGTATTTT.

This clone was picked up one time. The V call is TRBV28, the J call TRBJ1-5, with D perhaps TRBD1 (5 bases). V lost 5 bases and J lost 3, with 14 bases in between. This CDR3 is 15 amino acids long. Germline CDR1 reads MDHEN; CDR2 reads SYDVKM. Here the CDR3 reads CASSRFGADNQPQHF. The CDR3 DNA reads TGTGCCAGCAGTCGGTTCGGGGCAGACAATCAGCCCCAGCATTTT.

This clone was counted only a few times. The chain is built from TRBV14 and TRBJ2-7; D call uncertain. This CDR3 is 13 amino acids long. Germline values: CDR1 SGHDN, CDR2 FVKESK. Trimming removed 0 bases at V and 2 bases at J, with 5 bases between. CDR3 sequence (DNA): TGTGCCAGCAGCCAAGATCCGGCCTACGAGCAGTACTTC. It encodes CASSQDPAYEQYF.

The chain's CDR3 is CASSLDRGVGDTEAFF. Here the CDR3 DNA reads TGCGCCAGCAGCTTGGATAGAGGGGTTGGGGACACTGAAGCTTTCTTT. This chain connects TRBV5-1 to TRBJ1-1; D perhaps matches TRBD1 (5 bases). The CDR3 totals 16 residues. The germline gives CDR1 SGHRS, CDR2 YFSETQ. Trimming took off 0 bases at V and 3 bases at J, with 15 bases between the two ends.

This clone has a handful of counts. The V and J genes are TRBV5-1 and TRBJ1-5, with TRBD1 identical over 10 bases. Trimming took 4 bases from V and 6 from J; bases not matched to a gene: 4. Germline V gene sequence: CDR1 SGHRS, CDR2 YFSETQ. This CDR3 has 14 amino acids. The CDR3 nucleotides read TGCGCCAGCAGCCAAGGGACAGGGGCTCAGCCCCAGCATTTT. It translates to CASSQGTGAQPQHF.

This chain uses TRBV29-1 with TRBJ2-7; no clear D. This CDR3 comprises 12 residues. V was trimmed by 0 bases and J by 3 bases, leaving 6 bases between them. The V gene's germline CDR1 is SQVTM and CDR2 ANQGSEA. DNA of the CDR3: TGCAGCGTTGAAGATAGTAGCTACGAGCAGTACTTC. Protein sequence: CSVEDSSYEQYF.

The rearrangement joins TRBV6-2 or TRBV6-3 to TRBJ2-1, with a possible D match to TRBD2 (5 bases). The CDR3 has 14 amino acids. Trimming shortened V by 2 bases and J by 4 bases, and 9 bases separated the two germline ends. Germline CDR1 and CDR2: MNHEY and SVGEGT. The chain's CDR3 is CASSYLGLYNEQFF. The CDR3 bases are TGTGCCAGCAGTTACCTCGGACTGTACAATGAGCAGTTCTTC.